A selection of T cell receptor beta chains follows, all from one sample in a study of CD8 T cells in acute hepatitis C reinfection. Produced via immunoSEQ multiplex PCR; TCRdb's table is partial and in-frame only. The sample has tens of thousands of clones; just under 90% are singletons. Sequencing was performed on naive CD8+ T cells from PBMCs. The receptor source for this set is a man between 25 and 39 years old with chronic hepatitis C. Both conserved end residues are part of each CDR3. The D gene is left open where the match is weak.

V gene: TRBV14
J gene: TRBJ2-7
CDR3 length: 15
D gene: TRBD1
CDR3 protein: CASSQATGATYEQYF

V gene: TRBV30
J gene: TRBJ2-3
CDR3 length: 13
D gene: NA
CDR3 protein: CAWSGTSTDTQYF

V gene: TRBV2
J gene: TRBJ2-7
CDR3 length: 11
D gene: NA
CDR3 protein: CASSEGYEQYF

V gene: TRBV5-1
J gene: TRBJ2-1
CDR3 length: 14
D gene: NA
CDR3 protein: CASSSAGGYNEQFF

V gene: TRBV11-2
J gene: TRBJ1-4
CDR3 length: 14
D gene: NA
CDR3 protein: CASSLGWGNEKLFF

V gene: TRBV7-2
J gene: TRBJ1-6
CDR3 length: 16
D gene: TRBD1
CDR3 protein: CASSLVQTGNNSPLHF

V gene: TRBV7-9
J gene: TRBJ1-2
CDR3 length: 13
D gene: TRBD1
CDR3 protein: CASSFGTGSGYTF

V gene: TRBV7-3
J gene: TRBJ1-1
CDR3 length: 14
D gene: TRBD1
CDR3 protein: CASSRSGGDTEAFF

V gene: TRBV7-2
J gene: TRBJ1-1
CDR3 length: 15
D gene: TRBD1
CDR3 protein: CASSLGSTGGTEAFF

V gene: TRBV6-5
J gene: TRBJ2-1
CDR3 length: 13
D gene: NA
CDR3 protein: CASTWQGNNEQFF

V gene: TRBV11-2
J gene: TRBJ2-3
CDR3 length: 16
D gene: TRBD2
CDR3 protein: CASSLTSGASTDTQYF

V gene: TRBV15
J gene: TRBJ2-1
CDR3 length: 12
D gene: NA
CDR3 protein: CATSRDGNEQFF

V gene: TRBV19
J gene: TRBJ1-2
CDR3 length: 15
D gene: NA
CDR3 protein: CASSMGPGGLRGYTF

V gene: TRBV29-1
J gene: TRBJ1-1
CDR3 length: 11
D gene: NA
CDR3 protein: CSVVTEGEAFF

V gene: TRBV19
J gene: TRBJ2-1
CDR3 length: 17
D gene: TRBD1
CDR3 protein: CASSIGTGAPHYNEQFF

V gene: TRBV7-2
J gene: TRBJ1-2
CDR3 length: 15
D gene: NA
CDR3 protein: CASSLGDGGYYGYTF

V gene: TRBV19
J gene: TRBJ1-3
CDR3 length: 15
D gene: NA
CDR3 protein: CASSIAGRSGNTIYF

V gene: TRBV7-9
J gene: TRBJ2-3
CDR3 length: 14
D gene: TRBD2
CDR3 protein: CASSLGGNTDTQYF

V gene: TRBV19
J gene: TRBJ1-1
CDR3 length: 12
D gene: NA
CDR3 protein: CATLWGGTEAFF

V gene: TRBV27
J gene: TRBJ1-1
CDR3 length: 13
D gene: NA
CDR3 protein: CASSLSGETEAFF

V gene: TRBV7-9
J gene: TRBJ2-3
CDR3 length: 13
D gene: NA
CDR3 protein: CASSFPGTDTQYF

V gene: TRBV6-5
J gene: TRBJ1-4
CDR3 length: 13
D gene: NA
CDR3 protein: CASSGRKNEKLFF

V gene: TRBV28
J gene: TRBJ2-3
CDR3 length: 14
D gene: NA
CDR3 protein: CASTLSLSTDTQYF

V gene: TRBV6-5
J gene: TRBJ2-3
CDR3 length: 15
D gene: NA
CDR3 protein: CASSYRPGLSNTQYF

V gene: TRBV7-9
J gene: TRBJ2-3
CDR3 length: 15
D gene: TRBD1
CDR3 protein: CASSPRQGISDTQYF

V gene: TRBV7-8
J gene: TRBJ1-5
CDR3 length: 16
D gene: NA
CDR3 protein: CASSTQGNGGNQPQHF

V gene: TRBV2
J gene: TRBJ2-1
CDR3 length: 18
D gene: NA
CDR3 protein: CASSEALRGAPTKNEQFF

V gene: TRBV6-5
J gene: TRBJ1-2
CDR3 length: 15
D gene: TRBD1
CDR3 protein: CASSPGTGVHYGYTF

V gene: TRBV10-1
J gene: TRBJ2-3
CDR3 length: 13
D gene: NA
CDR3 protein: CATGGKLTDTQYF

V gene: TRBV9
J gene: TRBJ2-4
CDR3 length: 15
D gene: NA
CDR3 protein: CASSVEGRPKNIQYF

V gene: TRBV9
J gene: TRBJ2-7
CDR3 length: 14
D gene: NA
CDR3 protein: CASSPKWGAREQYF

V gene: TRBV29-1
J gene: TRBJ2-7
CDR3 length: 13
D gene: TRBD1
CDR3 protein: CSVTTGRAYEQYF

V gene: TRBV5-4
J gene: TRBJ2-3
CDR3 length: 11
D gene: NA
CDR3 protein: CASSGSDTQYF

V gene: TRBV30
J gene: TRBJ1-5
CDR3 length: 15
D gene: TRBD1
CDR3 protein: CAWDPGQGIGQPQHF

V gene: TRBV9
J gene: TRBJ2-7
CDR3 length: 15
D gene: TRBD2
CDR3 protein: CASSVTSGSPYEQYF

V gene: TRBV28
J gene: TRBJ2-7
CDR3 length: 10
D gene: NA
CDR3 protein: CASSHYEQYF

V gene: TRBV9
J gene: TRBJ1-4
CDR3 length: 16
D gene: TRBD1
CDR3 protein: CASSVAPGQGGEKLFF

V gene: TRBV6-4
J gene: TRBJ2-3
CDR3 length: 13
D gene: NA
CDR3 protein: CASSDFGTDTQYF

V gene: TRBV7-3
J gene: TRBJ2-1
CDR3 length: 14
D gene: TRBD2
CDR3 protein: CASTLWDYNNEQFF

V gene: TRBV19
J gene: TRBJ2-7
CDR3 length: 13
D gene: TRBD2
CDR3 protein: CASSPGLVYEQYF

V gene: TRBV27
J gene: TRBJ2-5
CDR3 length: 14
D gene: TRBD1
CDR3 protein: CASTPTGGRETQYF

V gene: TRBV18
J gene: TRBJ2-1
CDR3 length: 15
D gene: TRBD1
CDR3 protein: CASSRDRGPYNEQFF

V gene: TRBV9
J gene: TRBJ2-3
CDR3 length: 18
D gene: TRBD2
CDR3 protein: CASSLGRGGAISTDTQYF

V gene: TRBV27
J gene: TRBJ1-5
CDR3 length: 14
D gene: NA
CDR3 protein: CASSPRRINQPQHF

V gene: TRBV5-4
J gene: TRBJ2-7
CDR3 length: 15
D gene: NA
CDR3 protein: CASSLGVDSAYEQYF

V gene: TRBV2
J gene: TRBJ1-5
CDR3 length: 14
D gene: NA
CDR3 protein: CASSDSYSNQPQHF

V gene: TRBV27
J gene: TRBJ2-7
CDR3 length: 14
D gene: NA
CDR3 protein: CASSLTGIDYEQYF

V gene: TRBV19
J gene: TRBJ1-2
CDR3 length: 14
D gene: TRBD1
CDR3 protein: CASSTPDRGHGYTF

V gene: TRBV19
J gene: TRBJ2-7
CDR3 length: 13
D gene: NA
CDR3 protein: CASSTPPWDEQYF

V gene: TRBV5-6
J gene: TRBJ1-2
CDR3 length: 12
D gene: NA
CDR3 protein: CASSGTGYGYTF

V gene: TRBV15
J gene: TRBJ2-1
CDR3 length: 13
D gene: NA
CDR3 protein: CATSRLENNEQFF

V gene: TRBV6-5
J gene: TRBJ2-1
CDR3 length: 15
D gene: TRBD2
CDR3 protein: CASSYSGLAGNEQFF

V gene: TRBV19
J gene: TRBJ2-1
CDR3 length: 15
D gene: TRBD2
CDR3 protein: CASQIAGTSGNEQFF